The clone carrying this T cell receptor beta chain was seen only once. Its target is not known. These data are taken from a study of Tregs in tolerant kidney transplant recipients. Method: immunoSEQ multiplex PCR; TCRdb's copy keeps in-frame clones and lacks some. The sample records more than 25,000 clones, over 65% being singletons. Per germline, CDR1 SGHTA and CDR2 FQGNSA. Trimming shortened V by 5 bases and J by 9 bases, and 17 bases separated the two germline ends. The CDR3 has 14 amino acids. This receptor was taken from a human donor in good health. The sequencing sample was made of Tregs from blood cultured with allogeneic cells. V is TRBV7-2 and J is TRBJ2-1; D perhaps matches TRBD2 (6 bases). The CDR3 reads CASSTTAGWGEQFF. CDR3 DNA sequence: TGTGCCAGCAGCACCACCGCGGGGTGGGGTGAGCAGTTCTTC.